The 16 T cell receptor beta chains given below trace back to one sample, sequenced in a study of cytomegalovirus exposure and HLA in healthy donors. Both 60 Vbeta primers and 13 Jbeta primers went into the PCR. Clones were sequenced by immunoSEQ multiplex PCR, and TCRdb holds only the in-frame ones, with some missing. The sample records about 50,000 clones, about 82% being singletons. Sequenced input: PBMCs. Receptor source: a man under 40 in good health and CMV-seronegative.

The chain has TRBV7-8 and TRBJ2-7; a weak D match, TRBD1 (5 bases). This CDR3 comprises 16 residues. Trimming stripped 1 base from V and 2 bases from J, with 15 bases between. Germline V CDR1 and CDR2: SGHVS, FQNEAQ. In DNA form, the CDR3 reads TGTGCCAGCAGCTTAGACCGACAGCCCTGGGCCTACGAGCAGTACTTC. Its protein is CASSLDRQPWAYEQYF.

The chain employs TRBV7-2 and TRBJ2-7; a weak D match, TRBD2 (6 bases). Germline lookup yields CDR1 SGHTA and CDR2 FQGNSA. The CDR3 is made up of 15 amino acids. Trimming took off 5 bases at V and 4 bases at J, with 18 bases between the two ends. DNA for the CDR3: TGTGCCAGCAGCCCAGCCGGGGGAAGGAGGTACGAGCAGTACTTC. Protein sequence: CASSPAGGRRYEQYF. The full variable domain, in which reference TRBV7-2 and TRBJ2-7 provide the parts outside the CDR3, is GAGVSQSPSNKVTEKGKDVELRCDPISGHTALYWYRQSLGQGLEFLIYFQGNSAPDKSGLPSDRFSAERTGGSVSTLTIQRTQQEDSAVYLCASSPAGGRRYEQYFGPGTRLTVT.

The chain couples TRBV5-6 to TRBJ2-1; TRBD1 matches at 9 bases. The CDR3 runs to 17 residues. Losses at the gene ends were 4 bases for V and 1 base for J; bases not matched to a gene: 9. Germline loops: CDR1 SGHDT, CDR2 YYEEEE. The CDR3 bases are TGTGCCAGCAGCCAGGACAGGGGACAACTTTCCTACAATGAGCAGTTCTTC. Translation gives CASSQDRGQLSYNEQFF.

The chain joins TRBV7-2 to TRBJ2-7; TRBD1 aligns across 8 bases. J lost 3 bases, V lost 3 bases, and 7 bases had no gene match. The CDR3 has 15 amino acids. Germline loops: CDR1 SGHTA, CDR2 FQGNSA. This CDR3 reads CASSLAGGSVYEQYF. CDR3 coding DNA: TGTGCCAGCAGCTTGGCAGGGGGCTCTGTCTACGAGCAGTACTTC.

This chain uses TRBV6-1 with TRBJ1-2, with TRBD1 matching over 8 bases. This CDR3 is 14 amino acids long. Germline lookup yields CDR1 MNHNS and CDR2 SASEGT. V was clipped by 6 bases and J by 5 bases; unmatched bases: 8. CDR3 DNA sequence: TGTGCCAGCAGCGTTTCGGGACAGGTATATGGCTACACCTTC. Translated: CASSVSGQVYGYTF.

This clone has a handful of counts. The chain joins TRBV19 to TRBJ2-1; D gene ambiguous. Germline V gives CDR1 LNHDA, CDR2 SQIVND (reference sequence). The CDR3 extends over 16 amino acids. Trimming removed 2 bases at V and 0 bases at J, with 11 bases between. DNA of the CDR3: TGTGCCAGTAGTATACCAAATTCCCCCTCCTACAATGAGCAGTTCTTC. The encoded protein is CASSIPNSPSYNEQFF.

V gene TRBV28 combines with J gene TRBJ1-5; 7 bases line up with TRBD1. This CDR3 region has 13 residues. In germline, CDR1 is MDHEN, CDR2 SYDVKM. V dropped 6 bases and J dropped 5; count of bases not matched to a gene: 4. CDR3 sequence (DNA): TGTGCCAGCAGGCGACAGGGTTATCAGCCCCAGCATTTT. Encoded protein: CASRRQGYQPQHF. The full variable domain, its missing parts supplied by reference TRBV28 and TRBJ1-5, is DVKVTQSSRYLVKRTGEKVFLECVQDMDHENMFWYRQDPGLGLRLIYFSYDVKMKEKGDIPEGYSVSREKKERFSLILESASTNQTSMYLCASRRQGYQPQHFGDGTRLSIL.

In its sample, this clone was seen once. The chain employs TRBV6-1 and TRBJ1-6; D unclear. The germline CDR1 and CDR2 sequences are MNHNS and SASEGT. The CDR3 is 13 amino acids. Trimming took off 8 bases at V and 10 bases at J, with 15 bases between the two ends. The chain's CDR3 is CASRLKWASPLHF. The CDR3 DNA reads TGTGCCAGCCGATTAAAGTGGGCCTCACCCCTCCACTTT.

V and J are TRBV7-2 and TRBJ2-3, with 9 bases aligning to TRBD2. CDR1 and CDR2 (germline): SGHTA, FQGNSA. This CDR3 has 16 residues. The ends lost 1 base at V and 5 bases at J; junction bases unmatched: 7. CDR3 sequence reads: CASSLVGGRAGDTQYF. The CDR3 DNA reads as TGTGCCAGCAGCTTAGTTGGCGGGAGGGCCGGAGATACGCAGTATTTT. Drawing the rest from reference TRBV7-2 and TRBJ2-3, the complete variable domain is GAGVSQSPSNKVTEKGKDVELRCDPISGHTALYWYRQSLGQGLEFLIYFQGNSAPDKSGLPSDRFSAERTGGSVSTLTIQRTQQEDSAVYLCASSLVGGRAGDTQYFGPGTRLTVL.

The chain is built from TRBV19 and TRBJ2-3, with D possibly matching TRBD1 (6 bases). V was clipped by 2 bases and J by 1 base, with 13 bases between them. The CDR3 spans 16 residues. From germline, CDR1 is LNHDA and CDR2 SQIVND (reference sequence). CDR3 coding DNA: TGTGCCAGTAGTATAAGGCAGGGGAGTGGCACAGATACGCAGTATTTT. Translation: CASSIRQGSGTDTQYF.

The genes are TRBV6-1 and TRBJ1-1, with D possibly matching TRBD1 (5 bases). Trimming took off 8 bases at V and 2 bases at J, with 18 bases between the two ends. Germline values: CDR1 MNHNS, CDR2 SASEGT. The CDR3 runs 15 residues. CDR3 residues: CASRGGRGGNTEAFF. The CDR3 DNA is TGTGCCAGCCGGGGAGGGAGGGGTGGAAACACTGAAGCTTTCTTT.

The chain joins TRBV2 to TRBJ1-5, with unresolved D. Between the trimmed V and J ends, which lost 6 bases and 0 bases, there was a span of 18 bases. The CDR3 is made up of 17 amino acids. Germline CDR1 and CDR2: SNHLY and FYNNEI. CDR3 protein: CASSENLRTDSNQPQHF. The CDR3 DNA reads TGTGCCAGCAGCGAAAACCTAAGGACTGATAGCAATCAGCCCCAGCATTTT.

The V and J genes are TRBV6-5 and TRBJ1-6, with D maybe TRBD1 (6 bases). CDR1 MNHEY and CDR2 SVGAGI come from the germline V gene. The CDR3 is made up of 15 amino acids. The ends were cut back, 2 bases at V and 5 bases at J, with 10 bases in the middle. For the CDR3, the DNA is TGTGCCAGCAGTTACATTAGGGGGAATAATTCACCCCTCCACTTT. Residues: CASSYIRGNNSPLHF.

The V gene is TRBV2, the J gene TRBJ2-2, with D tentatively TRBD1 (6 bases). The germline gives CDR1 SNHLY, CDR2 FYNNEI. The CDR3 spans 15 residues. V was cut by 1 base and J by 1 base, with 7 bases left in between. The DNA for the CDR3 is TGTGCCAGCAGTGAAGGGACAGTGAACACCGGGGAGCTGTTTTTT. Protein: CASSEGTVNTGELFF.

This chain uses TRBV6-5 with TRBJ1-1; unclear D gene. The CDR3 has 11 amino acids. V was clipped by 2 bases and J by 14 bases, with 12 bases between them. CDR1 is MNHEY and CDR2 is SVGAGI in the germline V gene. In DNA, the CDR3 is TGTGCCAGCAGTTACGGGTCAGGTCGCTTCTTT. Translated, it gives CASSYGSGRFF.

The chain recombines TRBV6-1 with TRBJ1-2; possibly TRBD1 for D (5 bases). V lost 3 bases and J lost 2, with 13 bases in between. CDR1 MNHNS and CDR2 SASEGT come from the germline V gene. The CDR3 is made up of 15 amino acids. The CDR3 sequence is CASSDFQGGNYGYTF. The CDR3, as DNA: TGTGCCAGCAGTGATTTTCAGGGAGGGAACTATGGCTACACCTTC.